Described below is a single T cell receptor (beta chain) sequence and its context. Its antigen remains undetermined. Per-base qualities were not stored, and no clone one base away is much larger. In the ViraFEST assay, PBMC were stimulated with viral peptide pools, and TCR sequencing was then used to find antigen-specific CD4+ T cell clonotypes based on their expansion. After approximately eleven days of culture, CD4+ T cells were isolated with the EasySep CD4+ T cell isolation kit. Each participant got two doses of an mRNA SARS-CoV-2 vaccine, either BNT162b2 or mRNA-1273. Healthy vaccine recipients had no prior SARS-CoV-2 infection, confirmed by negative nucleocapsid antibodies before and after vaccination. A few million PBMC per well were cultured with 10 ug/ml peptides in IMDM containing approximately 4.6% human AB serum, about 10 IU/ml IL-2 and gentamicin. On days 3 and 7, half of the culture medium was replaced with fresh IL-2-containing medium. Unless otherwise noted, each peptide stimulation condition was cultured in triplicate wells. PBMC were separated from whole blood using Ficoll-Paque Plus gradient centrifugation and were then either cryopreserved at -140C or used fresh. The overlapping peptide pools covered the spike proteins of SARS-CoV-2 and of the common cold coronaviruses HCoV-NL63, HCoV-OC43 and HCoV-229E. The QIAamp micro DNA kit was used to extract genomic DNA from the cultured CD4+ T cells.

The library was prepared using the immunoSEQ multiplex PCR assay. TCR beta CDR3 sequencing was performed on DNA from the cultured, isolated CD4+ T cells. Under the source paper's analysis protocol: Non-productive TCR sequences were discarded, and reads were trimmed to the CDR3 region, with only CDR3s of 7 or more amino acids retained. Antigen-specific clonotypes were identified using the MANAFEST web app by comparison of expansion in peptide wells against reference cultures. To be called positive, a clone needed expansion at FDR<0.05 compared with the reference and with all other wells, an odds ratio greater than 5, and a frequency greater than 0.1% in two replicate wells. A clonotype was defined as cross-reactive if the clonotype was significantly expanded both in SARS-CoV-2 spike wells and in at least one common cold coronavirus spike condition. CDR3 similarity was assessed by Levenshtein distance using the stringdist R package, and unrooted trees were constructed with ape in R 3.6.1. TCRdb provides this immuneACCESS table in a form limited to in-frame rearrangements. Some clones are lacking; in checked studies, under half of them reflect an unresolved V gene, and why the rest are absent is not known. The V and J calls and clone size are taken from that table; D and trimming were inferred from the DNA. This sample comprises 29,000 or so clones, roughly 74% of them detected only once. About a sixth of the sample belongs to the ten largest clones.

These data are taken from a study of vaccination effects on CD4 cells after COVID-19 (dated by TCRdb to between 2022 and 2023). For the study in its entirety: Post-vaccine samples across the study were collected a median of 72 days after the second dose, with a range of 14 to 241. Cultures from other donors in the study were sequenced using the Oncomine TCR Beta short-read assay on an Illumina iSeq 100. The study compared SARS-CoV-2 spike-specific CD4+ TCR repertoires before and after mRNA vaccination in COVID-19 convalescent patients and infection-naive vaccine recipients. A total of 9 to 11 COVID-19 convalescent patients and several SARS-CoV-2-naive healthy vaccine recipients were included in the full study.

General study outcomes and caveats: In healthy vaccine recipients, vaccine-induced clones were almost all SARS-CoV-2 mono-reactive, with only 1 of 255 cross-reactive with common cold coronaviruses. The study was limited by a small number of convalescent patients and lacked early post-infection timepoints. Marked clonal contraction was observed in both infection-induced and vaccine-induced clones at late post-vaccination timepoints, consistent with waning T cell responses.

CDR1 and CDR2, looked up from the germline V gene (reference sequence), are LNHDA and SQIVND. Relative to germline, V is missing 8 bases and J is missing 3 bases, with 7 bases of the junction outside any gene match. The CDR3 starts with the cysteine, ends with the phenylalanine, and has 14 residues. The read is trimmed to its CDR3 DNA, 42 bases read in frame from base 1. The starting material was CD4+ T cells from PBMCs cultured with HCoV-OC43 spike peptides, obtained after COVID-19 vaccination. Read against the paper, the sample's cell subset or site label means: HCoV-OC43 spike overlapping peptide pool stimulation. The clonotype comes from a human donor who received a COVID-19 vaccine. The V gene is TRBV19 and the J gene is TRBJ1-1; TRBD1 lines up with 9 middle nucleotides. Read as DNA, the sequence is TGTGCCAGTCTCGACAGGGGGAAGGACACTGAAGCTTTCTTT. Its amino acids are CASLDRGKDTEAFF.